This is a list of T cell receptor beta chains from one sample in a study of OX40 agonist ivuxolimab in advanced cancers. Some clones are missing from TCRdb's copy, which holds only in-frame ones; the method was immunoSEQ multiplex PCR. The sample yields approximately 70,000 clones, more than 80% seen once. The material sequenced was CD4+ or CD8+ T cells sorted from blood, taken in a trial of the OX40 agonist ivuxolimab. These receptors all come from an adult with an advanced solid tumor such as melanoma, head and neck, liver or kidney cancer. The CDR3 runs from the conserved cysteine through the conserved F or W. Each record gives: V gene, clone size, CDR3 length, J gene, D gene, CDR3 DNA, CDR3 protein. A D gene is named only where the DNA matches it firmly. For some rows the clone size is stated as once, few or many, or as a class when expanded; others skip it.

TRBV6-5	.	11	TRBJ2-7	TRBD2	TGTGCCAGTAGCGGGAACTACGAGCAGTACTTC	CASSGNYEQYF
TRBV19	.	12	TRBJ2-7	TRBD1	TGTGCCAGTAGGGACAGGGGGCCCGAGCAGTACTTC	CASRDRGPEQYF
TRBV28	.	14	TRBJ2-1	.	TGTGCCATCCAGGGGCTAGCGGCGAACAATGAGCAGTTCTTC	CAIQGLAANNEQFF
TRBV18	.	13	TRBJ2-5	.	TGTGCCAGCTCACCACGGGACCAAGAGACCCAGTACTTC	CASSPRDQETQYF
TRBV19	.	14	TRBJ2-2	TRBD1	TGTGCCAGTAGTATAGGACAGGGCAGGGGGGAGCTGTTTTTT	CASSIGQGRGELFF
TRBV27	.	14	TRBJ2-5	TRBD2	TGTGCCAGCAGTCTAGAAGCGGGAGCGGTGACCCAGTACTTC	CASSLEAGAVTQYF
TRBV7-2	.	12	TRBJ1-1	.	TGTGCCAGCAGCTTCGACCGACGGTGGGCTTTCTTT	CASSFDRRWAFF
TRBV7-9	.	13	TRBJ1-1	.	TGTGCCAGCAGCGGGACACTGAACACTGAAGCTTTCTTT	CASSGTLNTEAFF
TRBV28	.	16	TRBJ1-5	TRBD1	TGTGCCAGCAGTCCCGCCGGACAGGGTAGCAATCAGCCCCAGCATTTT	CASSPAGQGSNQPQHF
TRBV5-1	once	16	TRBJ2-4	TRBD2	TGCGCCAGCAGCTTGGGGCTAGCGGGAGTGGGGAACATTCAGTACTTC	CASSLGLAGVGNIQYF
TRBV28	.	13	TRBJ2-5	TRBD1	TGTGCCAGCAGTACAGGGGGCGCAGAGACCCAGTACTTC	CASSTGGAETQYF
TRBV5-1	.	17	TRBJ2-6	TRBD1	TGCGCCAGCAGCCCGACAGGGGGGGGCTCTGGGGCCAACGTCCTGACTTTC	CASSPTGGGSGANVLTF
TRBV29-1	.	11	TRBJ1-1	.	TGCAGCGTTGCAAGGCGGACTGAAGCTTTCTTT	CSVARRTEAFF
TRBV2	.	15	TRBJ1-3	.	TGTGCCAGCAGTGAACTGGTCCCAGGGCGAAACACCATATATTTT	CASSELVPGRNTIYF
TRBV27	.	17	TRBJ2-2	TRBD2	TGTGCCAGCAGTCCCCTAGCGGTGACCTATCGGGCCGGGGAGCTGTTTTTT	CASSPLAVTYRAGELFF
TRBV15	.	16	TRBJ2-2	TRBD1	TGTGCCACCAGCAGGTTCCGGGACAGGGGGCCCGGGGAGCTGTTTTTT	CATSRFRDRGPGELFF
TRBV28	.	14	TRBJ1-5	.	TGTGCCAGCAGTTTAGGAGGGGCAGATCAGCCCCAGCATTTT	CASSLGGADQPQHF
TRBV9	.	16	TRBJ2-2	.	TGTGCCAGCAGCCCTCAGAAACTCTCGAACACCGGGGAGCTGTTTTTT	CASSPQKLSNTGELFF
TRBV11-2	.	14	TRBJ2-7	.	TGTGCCAGCAGCTTAAGGCGGAGGGCAGGCGAGCAGTACTTC	CASSLRRRAGEQYF
TRBV14	.	16	TRBJ2-5	.	TGTGCCAGCAGCCGCGCGCGGGGGCAGGTCCAAGAGACCCAGTACTTC	CASSRARGQVQETQYF
TRBV19	few	18	TRBJ1-2	.	TGTGCCAGTAGGACCACATCCTTCTCCCCCGGACACCACTATGGCTACACCTTC	CASRTTSFSPGHHYGYTF
TRBV7-2	.	15	TRBJ2-7	TRBD2	TGTGCCAGCAGCCCCCGTGTGGCTAGCGGCTCCGAGCAGTACTTC	CASSPRVASGSEQYF
TRBV15	.	12	TRBJ1-2	.	TGTGCCACCAGCAGGTGGGGCTATGGCTACACCTTC	CATSRWGYGYTF
TRBV15	.	13	TRBJ2-5	.	TGTGCCACCAGCAGAGCAAGGGCCGGGACCCAGTACTTC	CATSRARAGTQYF
TRBV11-1	.	13	TRBJ2-7	.	TGTGCCAGCAGCTTCTTGGGGACCTACGAGCAGTACTTC	CASSFLGTYEQYF
TRBV2	.	14	TRBJ2-3	.	TGTGCCAGCAAGGGGCGGGACTGGGCAGATACGCAGTATTTT	CASKGRDWADTQYF
TRBV10-3	.	14	TRBJ1-5	.	TGTGCCATCAGTGGCCAGGGAAGCAATCAGCCCCAGCATTTT	CAISGQGSNQPQHF
TRBV30	.	16	TRBJ2-2	TRBD2	TGTGCCTGGAATTTAATAGCGGGACCGAACACCGGGGAGCTGTTTTTT	CAWNLIAGPNTGELFF
TRBV19	.	13	TRBJ1-2	TRBD1	TGTGCCAGTAGTGTCCGGGACAGCTATGGCTACACCTTC	CASSVRDSYGYTF
TRBV6-1	once	14	TRBJ2-3	.	TGTGCCAGCAGTGACCCCGGTTCGGGAGATACGCAGTATTTT	CASSDPGSGDTQYF
TRBV5-5	.	14	TRBJ2-5	.	TGTGCCAGCAGCCAGCTGGGAGGTCAAGAGACCCAGTACTTC	CASSQLGGQETQYF
TRBV6-5	.	13	TRBJ2-7	TRBD1	TGTGCCAGCAGACGACTCCGGGACAGGGGGCTGTACTTC	CASRRLRDRGLYF
TRBV19	.	13	TRBJ1-1	.	TGTGCCAGTAGTGGGACCATGAACACTGAAGCTTTCTTT	CASSGTMNTEAFF
TRBV27	.	16	TRBJ2-2	TRBD2	TGTGCCAGCAGTTTCTTCGGGAGCGGGGACACCGGGGAGCTGTTTTTT	CASSFFGSGDTGELFF
TRBV21-1	.	14	TRBJ1-1	.	TGTGCCAGCAGTCCGGACAGGGGGAGCACTGAAGCTTTCTTT	CASSPDRGSTEAFF